Below, 10 T cell receptor beta chains from the same sample are listed, as sequenced in a study of shared clonotypes between healthy human individuals. The data were produced by immunoSEQ multiplex PCR, yet TCRdb's version contains in-frame clones alone and is incomplete. This sample has 2 million to 2.5 million clones, with 90% to 95% found just once. The sample taken for sequencing was naive CD4+ T cells sorted from blood. Subset specified: CD45RA+ positively selected. The receptor set was obtained from a man between 18 and 35 years old in good health.

V gene TRBV30 combines with J gene TRBJ2-7; D is possibly TRBD2 (6 bases). CDR1 GTSNPN and CDR2 SVGIG come from the germline V gene (reference sequence). The CDR3 consists of 15 residues. V lost 0 bases to trimming and J lost 1 base, with 13 bases between them. CDR3 amino acids: CAWSVRVGGSYEQYF. For the CDR3, the DNA is TGTGCCTGGAGTGTACGGGTTGGAGGGTCCTACGAGCAGTACTTC.

CDR3 residues: CASSYQGSGYGYTF. Here the CDR3 DNA reads TGTGCCAGCAGTTACCAGGGCTCGGGCTATGGCTACACCTTC. The chain joins TRBV6-5 to TRBJ1-2; a weak D match, TRBD1 (5 bases). V shed 2 bases and J shed 4 bases, with 11 bases lying between them. The CDR3 runs 14 residues. Germline CDR1 reads MNHEY; CDR2 reads SVGAGI.

V and J are TRBV30 and TRBJ1-1; TRBD1 is a possible D gene (5 bases). The V and J ends lost 2 bases and 3 bases respectively, with 22 bases between them. CDR3 length: 17 amino acids. Germline V gene data show CDR1 as GTSNPN and CDR2 as SVGIG (reference sequence). The CDR3: CAWSPGTYLRVDTEAFF. In DNA, the CDR3 is TGTGCCTGGAGTCCCGGGACTTACTTACGGGTGGACACTGAAGCTTTCTTT.

The chain employs TRBV5-1 and TRBJ2-3; 14 bases fit TRBD2. The CDR3 extends over 16 amino acids. V lost 3 bases to trimming and J lost 6 bases; unmatched junction nucleotides: 6. Germline CDR1 reads SGHRS; CDR2 reads YFSETQ. The CDR3 is CASSYTGLAGADTQYF. DNA of the CDR3: TGCGCCAGCAGCTATACGGGACTAGCGGGAGCCGATACGCAGTATTTT.

The chain employs TRBV5-6 and TRBJ2-5, with 9 bases fitting TRBD1. The CDR3 length is 14 residues. Germline-derived CDR1 and CDR2 are SGHDT and YYEEEE. V was clipped by 3 bases and J by 5 bases; unmatched bases: 5. The CDR3 loop is CASSSGQGTETQYF. The DNA of the CDR3 is TGTGCCAGCAGCTCCGGACAGGGGACCGAGACCCAGTACTTC.

The chain uses TRBV28 and TRBJ1-2, with TRBD1 matching over 8 bases. The CDR3 sequence is 16 residues long. V gave up 6 bases and J gave up 3 bases; unmatched junction bases: 12. Germline V lookup: CDR1 MDHEN, CDR2 SYDVKM. The CDR3 region is CASSPPGQGAYYGYTF. CDR3 sequence (DNA): TGTGCCAGCAGCCCCCCTGGGCAGGGGGCTTACTATGGCTACACCTTC.

The chain has TRBV27 and TRBJ1-2; TRBD1 matches 8 bases. CDR1 is MNHEY and CDR2 is SMNVEV in the germline V gene (reference sequence). The CDR3 consists of 15 residues. V dropped 2 bases and J dropped 2; count of bases not matched to a gene: 4. The CDR3 nucleotides are TGTGCCAGCAGTTTACAGGGGGCGGTCAACTATGGCTACACCTTC. Translating gives CASSLQGAVNYGYTF.

Notes on this clone: Other nucleotide sequences from this sample produce the same CDR3. V is TRBV18 and J is TRBJ2-7; D is uncertain. The CDR3 extends over 12 amino acids. Germline assignment: CDR1 KGHSH and CDR2 LQKENI. Trimming stripped 3 bases from V and 4 bases from J, with 7 bases between. In DNA form, the CDR3 reads TGTGCCAGCTCACCTGAGACTTACGAGCAGTACTTC. It yields the protein CASSPETYEQYF.

Note on this clone: This CDR3 is also generated by other DNA sequences in the sample. The V gene is TRBV6-5, the J gene TRBJ2-3, with TRBD2 matching 7 bases. This CDR3 spans 15 amino acids. V trimming: 3 bases; J trimming: 0 bases; junction bases outside the gene matches: 3. Germline CDR1 MNHEY, CDR2 SVGAGI. The CDR3 reads CASSYSGGSTDTQYF. CDR3 bases: TGTGCCAGCAGTTATTCGGGAGGAAGCACAGATACGCAGTATTTT.

Regarding this clone: The same CDR3 can be traced to other DNA sequences in this sample. V usage is TRBV6-1 and J usage is TRBJ2-5; D remains unclear. The V gene's germline CDR1 is MNHNS and CDR2 SASEGT. The CDR3 spans 11 residues. Trimming shortened V by 5 bases and J by 2 bases, and 3 bases separated the two germline ends. The CDR3 DNA is TGTGCCAGCAGTTATCAAGAGACCCAGTACTTC. It is translated as CASSYQETQYF.